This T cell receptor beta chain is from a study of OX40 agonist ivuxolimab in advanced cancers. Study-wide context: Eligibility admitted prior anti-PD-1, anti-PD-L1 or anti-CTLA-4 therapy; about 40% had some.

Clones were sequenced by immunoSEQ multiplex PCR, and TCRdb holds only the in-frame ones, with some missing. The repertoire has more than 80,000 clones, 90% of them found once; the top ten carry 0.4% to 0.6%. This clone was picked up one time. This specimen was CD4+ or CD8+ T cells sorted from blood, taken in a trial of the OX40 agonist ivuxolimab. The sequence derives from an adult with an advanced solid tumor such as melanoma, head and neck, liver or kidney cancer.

The CDR3 spells CASRSTWQGDQPQHF. DNA for the CDR3: TGTGCCAGCAGATCTACTTGGCAGGGTGATCAGCCCCAGCATTTT. This rearrangement joins TRBV27 to TRBJ1-5; D is perhaps TRBD1 (5 bases). The V gene lost 6 bases and the J gene lost 5 bases, with 17 bases spanning the gap. Germline CDR1 is MNHEY and CDR2 is SMNVEV (reference sequence). This CDR3 spans 15 amino acids.